This record concerns one T cell receptor beta chain sequence. The antigen is not known. V was clipped by 1 base and J by 4 bases, with 8 bases between them. Germline CDR1 reads SGHNT; CDR2 reads YYREEE (reference sequence). This CDR3 contains 13 residues. Single viable CD3+CD4+CD8-CD45RO+ cells were sorted as the memory CD4+ T cells. This sample was taken from a study of memory CD4+ T cells and cytomegalovirus serostatus. Study background: Donors were healthy Belgian adults, 10 or so CMV seropositive and around 23 seronegative.

Measured with immunoSEQ multiplex PCR; TCRdb has only the in-frame clones, and not every one. The repertoire holds under 50,000 clones, with approximately 78% as singletons. General study results and limits: Suggested: most of the CMV-linked TCR signature lies in CD4+ memory cells.

This TCR was sampled from an adult in good health and CMV-seronegative. Sequencing was done on a sample of memory CD4+ T cells from blood. The rearrangement joins TRBV5-4 to TRBJ2-5; D ambiguous. CDR3 DNA sequence: TGTGCCAGCAGCTTGATCCCCGGAGAGACCCAGTACTTC. It specifies CASSLIPGETQYF.